At least ten counts were recorded for the clone carrying this T cell receptor (beta chain). The data are from a study of molecular identifiers for immune sequencing clone quantification. Source material for naive CD8 libraries was roughly 20,000 to 1,100,000 sorted cells, with 10%, 30% or 50% RNA. One entry per CDR3 protein, called by TCRdb with MiXCR from the PCR reads. The sample lists 60,000 to 80,000 distinct CDR3 sequences, about 18% seen once, with about 1.6% in the top ten. The germline V and J ends were trimmed by 0 bases and 3 bases, with 5 bases remaining between them. Germline assignment: CDR1 MGHRA and CDR2 YSYEKL. The length of the CDR3 is 14 residues.

V gene TRBV4-1 combines with J gene TRBJ2-2; unclear D gene. The clonotype comes from a human donor in good health. Some libraries in this study had Jurkat cell RNA spiked in. The sequenced sample consisted of naive CD8+ T cells from blood, with Jurkat cell RNA spiked in. The subset denotes: FACS-sorted CD8+CD4-CCR7+CD45RA+ naive T cells. In nucleotides, the CDR3 is TGCGCCAGCAGCCAAGAGAGTTACACCGGGGAGCTGTTTTTT. This sequence encodes CASSQESYTGELFF.